These T cell receptor beta chains were read from a single sample in a study of blood T cell repertoires in COVID-19. Data came from immunoSEQ multiplex PCR; TCRdb stores just in-frame clones and leaves some out. The table has 150,000 to 200,000 clones, 83% seen once. Sequenced material: peripheral blood. The receptors stem from a woman in her sixties or seventies with COVID-19, enrolled during active disease. Both conserved end residues are trimmed from each CDR3. The D gene is left open where the match is weak.

J,D,V,length,CDR3
TRBJ1-2,NA,TRBV7-9,10,ASSFGEGGYT
TRBJ1-4,TRBD1,TRBV5-1,12,ASSLGQGTEKLF
TRBJ1-5,TRBD1,TRBV7-2,13,ASSLDGQGNQPQH
TRBJ2-1,NA,TRBV29-1,10,SVFRQSNEQF
TRBJ1-2,NA,TRBV5-1,12,ASSLEGLDHGYT
TRBJ1-1,NA,TRBV9,14,ASPGGQGTMNTEAF
TRBJ2-2,TRBD2,TRBV4-2,14,ASSRGRAENTGELF
TRBJ2-7,TRBD2,TRBV28,14,ASSSGLAGTFYEQY
TRBJ2-1,TRBD1,TRBV27,12,ASSPGTVNNEQF
TRBJ2-1,NA,TRBV2,9,ASQGRGEQF
TRBJ2-7,NA,TRBV6-2/TRBV6-3,12,ASSYKGRTYEQY
TRBJ2-5,NA,TRBV6-5,11,ASKASVVEDQY
TRBJ1-2,TRBD1,TRBV24-1,13,ATSDFRTGDFIYT
TRBJ2-7,NA,TRBV24-1,11,ATSDGGTYEQY
TRBJ2-5,TRBD2,TRBV5-1,14,ASSLEPSGRRETQY
TRBJ2-3,NA,TRBV5-6,13,ASSLGVWSTDTQY
TRBJ2-7,TRBD2,TRBV5-1,13,ASSFGREGLGEQY
TRBJ2-5,NA,TRBV2,10,ASTDRGETQY
TRBJ2-7,NA,TRBV27,11,ASSPVSSYEQY
TRBJ2-3,TRBD2,TRBV10-3,14,AITPTSGSVTDTQY
TRBJ2-1,NA,TRBV28,12,ASSLALGYNEQF
TRBJ2-7,TRBD1,TRBV6-5,14,ASSYSGTGDIYEQY
TRBJ1-2,TRBD1,TRBV30,13,ACHRDRVLNYGYT
TRBJ2-7,TRBD2,TRBV9,12,ASSVSGTSYEQY
TRBJ2-7,TRBD1,TRBV18,13,ASSLGQGSSYEQY
TRBJ2-7,NA,TRBV7-2,9,ASSPYEEQY
TRBJ2-7,TRBD2,TRBV27,12,ASSRWERENEQY
TRBJ2-1,TRBD2,TRBV11-2,9,ASRSGTRQF
TRBJ1-3,TRBD1,TRBV6-5,13,ASSRGQISGNTIY
TRBJ2-2,TRBD2,TRBV9,13,ASRGTSGSPGELF
TRBJ1-1,NA,TRBV11-2,14,ASSLLGSAGNTEAF
TRBJ2-2,NA,TRBV12-2,14,ASRLWRGRCTGELF
TRBJ2-1,NA,TRBV7-2,12,ASSFATSTNEQF
TRBJ1-6,TRBD1,TRBV28,13,ASSMTGVYNSPLH
TRBJ2-2,NA,TRBV5-4,14,ASSLDQGPIAGELF
TRBJ2-3,NA,TRBV5-8,11,ASSLGSADTQY
TRBJ1-5,TRBD1,TRBV6-5,14,ASSYSGTGANQPQH
TRBJ2-1,NA,TRBV11-2,13,ASSLGAGLVNEQF